One and the same sample provided the 14 T cell receptor beta chains below, sequenced in a study of T cells in Graves' hyperthyroidism and ophthalmopathy. Template material for amplifying TCR beta CDR3 regions consisted of RNA transcripts. In the first-round RT-PCR of the TCR CDR3, the HTBI primer set was used. TCRdb called the multiplex PCR reads again in MiXCR, with one record for every CDR3 protein. The sample consists of roughly 260,000 distinct CDR3 sequences, approximately 14% of them appearing once. Sequenced material: blood. The receptors were sampled from a middle-aged woman with Graves' hyperthyroidism that later progressed to Graves' ophthalmopathy.

This clonotype was observed many times. The V call is TRBV7-3, the J call TRBJ2-1; 7 bases align to TRBD1. With 3 bases clipped from V and 6 bases from J, the junction kept 2 bases outside the gene matches. The CDR3 length is 13 residues. Germline V gene data show CDR1 as SGHTA and CDR2 as FQGTGA. The CDR3, as DNA: TGTGCCAGCAGCTTCGCAGGGGGCAATGAGCAGTTCTTC. Translation gives CASSFAGGNEQFF.

This clonotype was seen repeatedly, ten times or more. The chain has TRBV27 and TRBJ1-2; no clear D gene. With 1 base removed from V and 5 bases from J, the gap between germline ends came to 8 bases. Germline CDR1 reads MNHEY; CDR2 reads SMNVEV (reference sequence). The CDR3 sequence is 13 residues long. This chain's CDR3 is CASSLYGGYGYTF. CDR3 in DNA: TGTGCCAGCAGTTTATATGGAGGATATGGCTACACCTTC.

Ten or more counts support this clonotype. V gene TRBV11-2 combines with J gene TRBJ1-5; D unresolved. There are 18 residues in the CDR3. Germline V CDR1 and CDR2: SGHAT, FQNNGV. Between the trimmed V and J ends, which lost 1 base and 0 bases, there was a span of 16 bases. The CDR3 DNA is TGTGCCAGCAGCTTAGGGCCCACGGGTGATTATAGCAATCAGCCCCAGCATTTT. It encodes CASSLGPTGDYSNQPQHF.

This clonotype appeared many times. The chain uses TRBV6-1 and TRBJ2-2, with 8 bases matching TRBD2. Germline V lookup: CDR1 MNHNS, CDR2 SASEGT. Trimming at V came to 6 bases and at J to 0 bases, leaving 6 bases not matched to a gene. The CDR3 sequence is 16 residues long. The CDR3 protein is CASRPKRGPNTGELFF. The CDR3 nucleotides are TGTGCCAGCAGGCCCAAGCGGGGGCCGAACACCGGGGAGCTGTTTTTT.

This clonotype was counted many times. The V call is TRBV9, the J call TRBJ2-5; possible D gene TRBD2, 6 bases. Germline-derived CDR1 and CDR2 are SGDLS and YYNGEE. The CDR3 extends over 14 amino acids. Trimming stripped 4 bases from V and 0 bases from J, with 10 bases between. The CDR3 spells CASSNRDYQETQYF. In nucleotides, the CDR3 is TGTGCCAGCAGCAACCGGGACTACCAAGAGACCCAGTACTTC.

At least ten counts were recorded for this clonotype. The V gene is TRBV5-1, the J gene TRBJ2-5, with no clear D. Germline CDR1 SGHRS, CDR2 YFSETQ. V lost 0 bases and J 1 base, leaving 7 bases between the germline ends. The CDR3 covers 14 residues. The CDR3 here is CASSLVRSQETQYF. Here the CDR3 DNA reads TGCGCCAGCAGCTTGGTTCGGTCCCAAGAGACCCAGTACTTC. Full variable domain (remainder filled in from reference TRBV5-1 and TRBJ2-5): KAGVTQTPRYLIKTRGQQVTLSCSPISGHRSVSWYQQTPGQGLQFLFEYFSETQRNKGNFPGRFSGRQFSNSRSEMNVSTLELGDSALYLCASSLVRSQETQYFGPGTRLLVL.

At least ten counts were recorded for this clonotype. V is TRBV6-5 and J is TRBJ1-3; a weak D match, TRBD1 (6 bases). Trimming shortened V by 0 bases and J by 4 bases, and 13 bases separated the two germline ends. CDR1 and CDR2 from the germline V gene are MNHEY and SVGAGI. The CDR3 has 16 amino acids. As DNA, the CDR3 is TGTGCCAGCAGTTACTCGATGGGGGGGCACGGAAACACCATATATTTT. This sequence encodes CASSYSMGGHGNTIYF.

This clonotype was seen ten or more times. A much larger clone sits a single nucleotide away, making a read error possible. The V gene is TRBV12-3 or TRBV12-4, the J gene TRBJ2-1; 7 positions match TRBD2. The CDR3 extends over 15 amino acids. DNA of the CDR3: TGTGCCAGCAGTTTAGAGGCTAGCGGTTACAATGAGCAGCTCTTC. Encoded protein: CASSLEASGYNEQLF.

This clonotype was seen many times. The chain joins TRBV5-6 to TRBJ2-7, with D maybe TRBD2 (5 bases). Trimming shortened V by 4 bases and J by 4 bases, and 18 bases separated the two germline ends. CDR3 length: 15 amino acids. From germline, CDR1 is SGHDT and CDR2 YYEEEE. The CDR3 sequence: CASSGGRSPQYEQYF. The CDR3 DNA reads TGTGCCAGCAGCGGAGGCAGGAGCCCTCAGTACGAGCAGTACTTC.

This clonotype was observed at least ten times. The chain uses TRBV27 and TRBJ2-2; TRBD1 matches 9 bases. Germline loops: CDR1 MNHEY, CDR2 SMNVEV (reference sequence). V shed 2 bases and J 6 bases; nucleotides not matched to a gene: 1. The CDR3 has 14 amino acids. CDR3 protein: CASSLNRGPGELFF. CDR3 nucleotides: TGTGCCAGCAGTTTAAACAGGGGGCCCGGGGAGCTGTTTTTT.

The sample holds many counts of this clonotype. The germline gene is not matched at one end of the junction; a read error may be the cause. The chain employs TRBV5-1 and TRBJ2-1, with a weak D call TRBD1 (6 bases). There are 15 residues in the CDR3. The germline V gene encodes CDR1 SGHRS and CDR2 YFSETQ. CDR3 residues: CASSLGQSSYNEQFF. The CDR3 DNA sequence: TGTGCCAGCAGCTTAGGACAGAGCTCCTACAATGAGCAGTTCTTC. Supplemented by reference TRBV5-1 and TRBJ2-1, the full variable domain reads KAGVTQTPRYLIKTRGQQVTLSCSPISGHRSVSWYQQTPGQGLQFLFEYFSETQRNKGNFPGRFSGRQFSNSRSEMNVSTLELGDSALYLCASSLGQSSYNEQFFGPGTRLTVL.

This clonotype has ten or more counts. The J gene is TRBJ1-5, the V gene TRBV5-1, with unresolved D. Trimming removed 2 bases from V and 5 bases from J, with 11 bases in between. The CDR3 is 14 amino acids. CDR1 is SGHRS, CDR2 YFSETQ, per germline. CDR3 DNA: TGCGCCAGCAGCTTCGGGGAAGTGGATCAGCCCCAGCATTTT. It specifies CASSFGEVDQPQHF.

This clonotype came up a few times. The CDR3 DNA reads as TGCAGTGCTAGAGCCCTTCGACTAGGAAAATACAATGAGCAGTTCTTC. Amino acid sequence: CSARALRLGKYNEQFF. The chain combines TRBV20-1 with TRBJ2-1, with D perhaps TRBD2 (6 bases). Between the trimmed V and J ends, which lost 1 base and 4 bases, there was a span of 17 bases. This CDR3 is built from 16 residues. The germline V gene encodes CDR1 DFQATT and CDR2 SNEGSKA (reference sequence).

This clonotype was observed many times. The chain carries TRBV29-1 and TRBJ1-5; no firm D call. The CDR3 spans 11 residues. V was trimmed by 4 bases and J by 5 bases, leaving 6 bases between them. From germline, CDR1 is SQVTM and CDR2 ANQGSEA. The CDR3 spells CSVGSDQPQHF. In nucleotides, the CDR3 is TGCAGCGTTGGGAGTGATCAGCCCCAGCATTTT.